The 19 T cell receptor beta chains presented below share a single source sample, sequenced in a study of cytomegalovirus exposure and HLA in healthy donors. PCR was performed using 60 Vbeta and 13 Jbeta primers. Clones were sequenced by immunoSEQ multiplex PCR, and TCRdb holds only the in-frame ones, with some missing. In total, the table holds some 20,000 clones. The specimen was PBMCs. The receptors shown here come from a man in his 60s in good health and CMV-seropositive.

The CDR3 is CAWSVRAGTGTDTQYF. The DNA of the CDR3 is TGTGCCTGGAGTGTACGGGCCGGGACAGGCACAGATACGCAGTATTTT. The genes are TRBV30 and TRBJ2-3; TRBD1 matches 7 bases. Germline V gene sequence: CDR1 GTSNPN, CDR2 SVGIG (reference sequence). The CDR3 contains 16 residues. The junction had 7 bases not matched to a gene; V was cut back by 0 bases and J by 1 base.

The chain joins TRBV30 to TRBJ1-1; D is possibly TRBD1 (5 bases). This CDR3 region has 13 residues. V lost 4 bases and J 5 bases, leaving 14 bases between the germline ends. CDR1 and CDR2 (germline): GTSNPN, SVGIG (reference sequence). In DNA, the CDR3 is TGTGCCTGGAACTTAGCGGAGGGGACTGAAGCTTTCTTT. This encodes CAWNLAEGTEAFF.

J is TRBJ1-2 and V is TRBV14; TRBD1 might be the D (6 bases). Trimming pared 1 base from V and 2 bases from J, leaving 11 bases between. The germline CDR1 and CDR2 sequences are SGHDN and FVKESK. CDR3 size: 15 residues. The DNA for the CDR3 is TGTGCCAGCAGCCAAGCAGGGGCGATCAACTATGGCTACACCTTC. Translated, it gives CASSQAGAINYGYTF.

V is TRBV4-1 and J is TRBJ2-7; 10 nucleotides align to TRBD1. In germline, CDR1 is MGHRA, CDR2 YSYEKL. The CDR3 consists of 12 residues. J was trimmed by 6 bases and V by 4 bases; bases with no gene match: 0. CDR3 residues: CASSRTGGEQYF. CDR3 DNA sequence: TGCGCCAGCAGCCGGACAGGGGGCGAGCAGTACTTC.

CDR3 loop: CSSRSANEQFF. CDR3 bases: TGCAGCTCTAGGAGTGCCAATGAGCAGTTCTTC. The rearrangement joins TRBV29-1 to TRBJ2-1; D is undetermined. CDR3 size: 11 residues. Germline V lookup: CDR1 SQVTM, CDR2 ANQGSEA. The V gene lost 8 bases and the J gene lost 6 bases, with 11 bases spanning the gap.

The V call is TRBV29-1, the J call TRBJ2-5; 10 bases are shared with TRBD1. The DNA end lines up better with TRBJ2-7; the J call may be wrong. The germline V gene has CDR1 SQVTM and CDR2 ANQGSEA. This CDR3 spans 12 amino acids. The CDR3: CSPTGGPYEQYF. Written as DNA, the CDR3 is TGCAGCCCGACAGGGGGCCCCTACGAGCAGTACTTC.

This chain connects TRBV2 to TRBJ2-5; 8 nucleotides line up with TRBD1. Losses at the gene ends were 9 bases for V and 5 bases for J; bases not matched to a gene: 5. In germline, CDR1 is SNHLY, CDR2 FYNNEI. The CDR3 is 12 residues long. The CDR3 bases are TGTGCCAGTGGACAGGGCCAGGAGACCCAGTACTTC. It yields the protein CASGQGQETQYF.

CDR3 in amino acids: CASSGPRGTEAFF. CDR3 nucleotides: TGCGCCAGCAGTGGTCCCAGGGGCACTGAAGCTTTCTTT. The V and J genes are TRBV10-1 and TRBJ1-1; tentative D call: TRBD1 (6 bases). Trimming removed 4 bases at V and 4 bases at J, with 10 bases between. This CDR3 has 13 residues. The germline gives CDR1 WNHNN, CDR2 SYGVQD (reference sequence).

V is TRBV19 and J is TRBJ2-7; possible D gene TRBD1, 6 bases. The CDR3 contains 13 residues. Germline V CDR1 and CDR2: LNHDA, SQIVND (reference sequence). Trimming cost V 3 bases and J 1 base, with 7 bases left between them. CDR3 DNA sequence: TGTGCCAGTAGTATGGACAGTTCCTACGAGCAGTACTTC. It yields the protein CASSMDSSYEQYF.

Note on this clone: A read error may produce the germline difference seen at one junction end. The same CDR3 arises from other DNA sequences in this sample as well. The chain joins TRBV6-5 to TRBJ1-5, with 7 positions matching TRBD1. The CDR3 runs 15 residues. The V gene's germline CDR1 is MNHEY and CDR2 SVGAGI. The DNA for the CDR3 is TGTGCTAGCACCCTGGACAGGACGAGCAATCAGCCCCAGCATTTT. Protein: CASTLDRTSNQPQHF.

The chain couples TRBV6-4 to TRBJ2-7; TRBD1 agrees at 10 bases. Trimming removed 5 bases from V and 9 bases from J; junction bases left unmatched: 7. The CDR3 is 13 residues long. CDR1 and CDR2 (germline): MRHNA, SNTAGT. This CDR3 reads CASSPDRGGRQYF. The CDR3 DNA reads TGTGCCAGCAGTCCGGACAGGGGGGGCAGGCAGTACTTC.

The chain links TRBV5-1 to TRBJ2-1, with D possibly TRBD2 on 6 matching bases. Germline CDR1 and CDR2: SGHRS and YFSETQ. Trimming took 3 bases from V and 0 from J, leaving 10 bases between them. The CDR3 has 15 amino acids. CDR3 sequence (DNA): TGCGCCAGCAGCTCTTCTAGCGCCTCCTACAATGAGCAGTTCTTC. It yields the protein CASSSSSASYNEQFF.

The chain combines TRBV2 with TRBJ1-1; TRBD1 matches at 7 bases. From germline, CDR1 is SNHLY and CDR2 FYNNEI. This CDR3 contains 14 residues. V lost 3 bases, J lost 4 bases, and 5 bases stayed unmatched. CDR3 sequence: CASSDVAGGTEAFF. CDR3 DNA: TGTGCCAGCAGTGATGTGGCAGGGGGCACTGAAGCTTTCTTT.

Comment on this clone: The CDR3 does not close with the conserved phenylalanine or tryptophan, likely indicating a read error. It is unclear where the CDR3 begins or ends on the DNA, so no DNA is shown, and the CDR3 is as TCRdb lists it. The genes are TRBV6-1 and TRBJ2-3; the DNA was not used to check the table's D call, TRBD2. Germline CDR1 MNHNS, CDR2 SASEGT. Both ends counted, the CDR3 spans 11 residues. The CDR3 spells CASRLGLAGVT.

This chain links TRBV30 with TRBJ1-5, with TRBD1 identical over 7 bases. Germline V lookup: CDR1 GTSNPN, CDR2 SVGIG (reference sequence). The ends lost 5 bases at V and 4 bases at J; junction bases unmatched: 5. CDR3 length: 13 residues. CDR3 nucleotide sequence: TGTGCCTGGGCCGGGACAGATAATCAGCCCCAGCATTTT. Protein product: CAWAGTDNQPQHF.

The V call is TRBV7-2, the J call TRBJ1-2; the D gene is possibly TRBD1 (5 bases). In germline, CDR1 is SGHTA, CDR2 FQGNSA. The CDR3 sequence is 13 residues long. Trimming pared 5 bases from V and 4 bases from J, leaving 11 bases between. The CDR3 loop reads CASSAGRIYGYTF. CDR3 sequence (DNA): TGTGCCAGCAGCGCGGGACGGATCTATGGCTACACCTTC.

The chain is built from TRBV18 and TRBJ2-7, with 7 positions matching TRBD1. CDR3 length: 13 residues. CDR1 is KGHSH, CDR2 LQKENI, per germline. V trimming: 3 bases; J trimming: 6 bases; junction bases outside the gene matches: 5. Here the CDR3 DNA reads TGTGCCAGCTCACCGGGGACAGCGAGCGAGCAGTACTTC. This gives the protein CASSPGTASEQYF.

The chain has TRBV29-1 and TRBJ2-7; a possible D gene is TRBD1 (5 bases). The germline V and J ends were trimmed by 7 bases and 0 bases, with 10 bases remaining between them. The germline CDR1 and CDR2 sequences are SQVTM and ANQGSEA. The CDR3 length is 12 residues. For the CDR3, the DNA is TGCAGCGGGCTAGACAGCTCCTACGAGCAGTACTTC. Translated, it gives CSGLDSSYEQYF.

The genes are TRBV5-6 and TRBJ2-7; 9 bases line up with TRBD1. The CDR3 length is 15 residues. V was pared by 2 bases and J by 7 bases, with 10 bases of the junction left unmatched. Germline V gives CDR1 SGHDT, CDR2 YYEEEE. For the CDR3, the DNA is TGTGCCAGCAGCTTCACAGGGGGCGCTTTTTGGGAGCAGTACTTC. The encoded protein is CASSFTGGAFWEQYF.